The T cell receptor beta chain under discussion was sequenced for a study of beta chain features in type 1 diabetes. Overall study context: Age, gender and cell yields were alike across patients and healthy donors.

By way of CD45RO/CCR7/CD25/CD127/CD95/CD27, the CD4+ regulatory, stem cell-like memory, central memory and naive cells were sorted. Without exception, sorted populations had purity beyond 95%. General observations from the study: Shortening that was moderate but significant affected the TCRB CDR3s of Type 1 diabetes patients in all four CD4+ subsets. Researchers caution that PCR might favor shorter templates, equally among patients and controls.

Notes on this clone: Its antigen is not known.

Isolated RNA was reverse transcribed in full, so expressed TCRB transcripts were sequenced. Profiling relied on immunoSEQ multiplex PCR, and the TCRdb table lists in-frame clones only, not all of them. This sample carries about 230,000 clones, around 16% of them seen once, and the ten largest clones take 0.07% to 0.095%. The receptor's source is a man in his thirties or forties with type 1 diabetes. The sequenced sample consisted of naive CD4+ T cells from blood.

The CDR3 region is CSISTRTGDGYTF. Written as DNA, the CDR3 is TGCAGCATCAGTACCAGGACGGGAGATGGCTACACCTTC. The chain uses TRBV29-1 and TRBJ1-2; D is undetermined. V lost 8 bases and J lost 6, with 19 bases in between. Per germline, CDR1 SQVTM and CDR2 ANQGSEA. This CDR3 is built from 13 residues.